This TCR beta chain was profiled in a study of cytomegalovirus exposure and HLA in healthy donors. In the case of this clone: Its antigen remains unidentified.

The PCR made use of 60 Vbeta and 13 Jbeta primers. Profiling relied on immunoSEQ multiplex PCR, and the TCRdb table lists in-frame clones only, not all of them. The sample records about 280,000 clones, approximately 90% being singletons. Study findings and constraints: The study designated about 180 TCR beta chains cytomegalovirus-associated. Fewer N-insertions (relative to the roughly 660-donor mean) were reportedly seen in an Asian-associated ancestry cluster in a later analysis. Segments of the TCR beta V type were, in most cases, productive about 87% or about 30% of the time in an earlier analysis.

V was cut by 4 bases and J by 0 bases, with 14 bases left in between. This CDR3 is built from 16 residues. CDR1 is SGDLS, CDR2 YYNGEE, per germline. The sequence was collected from a woman younger than 35 in good health and CMV-seronegative. V gene TRBV9 combines with J gene TRBJ2-1; no clear D gene. The material sequenced was PBMCs. Here the CDR3 reads CASSLTPTSSYNEQFF. The DNA for the CDR3 is TGTGCCAGCAGCTTAACCCCCACGAGCTCCTACAATGAGCAGTTCTTC.